A single sample is the source of the 20 T cell receptor beta chains below, sequenced in a study of T-cell memory formation after mild COVID-19. One entry per CDR3 protein, called by TCRdb with MiXCR from the 5' RACE reads. The data show 550,000 to 600,000 distinct CDR3 sequences, 17% seen once. Sequencing was performed on PBMCs or a T cell subset sorted from them (not recorded which). The receptors stem from an adult woman who had mild COVID-19 (a few samples of this study predate the infection). Cell type and time point are not known.

The V and J genes are TRBV4-1 and TRBJ2-7; maybe TRBD1 (6 bases). Germline CDR1 is MGHRA and CDR2 is YSYEKL. The CDR3 totals 15 residues. V was pared by 1 base and J by 1 base, with 11 bases between. DNA of the CDR3: TGCGCCAGCAGCCAAGTTTCAGGGGTATCCTACGAGCAGTACTTC. This codes for CASSQVSGVSYEQYF.

This clonotype turned up a few times. The chain combines TRBV10-3 with TRBJ1-2; no definite D call. With 4 bases removed from V and 0 bases from J, the gap between germline ends came to 9 bases. The CDR3 extends over 14 amino acids. The germline V gene encodes CDR1 ENHRY and CDR2 SYGVKD. The CDR3 sequence: CAISVAQANYGYTF. The DNA of the CDR3 is TGTGCCATCAGTGTCGCCCAGGCTAACTATGGCTACACCTTC.

The rearrangement uses TRBV7-9 and TRBJ1-2; D remains ambiguous. Germline V gives CDR1 SEHNR, CDR2 FQNEAQ (reference sequence). The ends were cut back, 5 bases at V and 2 bases at J, with 12 bases in the middle. This CDR3 has 14 amino acids. The CDR3, as DNA: TGTGCCAGCAGCGCGAGACTCGGAAACTATGGCTACACCTTC. It yields the protein CASSARLGNYGYTF.

There are a few counts of this clonotype. The chain carries TRBV7-6 and TRBJ2-7, with D tentatively TRBD2 (6 bases). Germline V lookup: CDR1 SGHVS, CDR2 FNYEAQ. V lost 5 bases and J 2 bases, leaving 10 bases between the germline ends. There are 13 residues in the CDR3. For the CDR3, the DNA is TGTGCCAGCAGCGGGGACTCGACCTACGAGCAGTACTTC. Its protein is CASSGDSTYEQYF. The complete variable domain, with remaining parts taken from reference TRBV7-6 and TRBJ2-7, reads GAGVSQSPRYKVTKRGQDVALRCDPISGHVSLYWYRQALGQGPEFLTYFNYEAQQDKSGLPNDRFSAERPEGSISTLTIQRTEQRDSAMYRCASSGDSTYEQYFGPGTRLTVT.

This clonotype has a handful of counts. The J gene is TRBJ2-3, the V gene TRBV5-1; the match to TRBD1 covers 10 bases. The V segment lost 4 bases and the J segment 3 bases; nucleotides outside the gene matches: 5. CDR3 length: 15 amino acids. CDR1 is SGHRS and CDR2 is YFSETQ in the germline V gene. CDR3 coding DNA: TGCGCCAGCAGCCGACAGGGGGCTGGTACAGATACGCAGTATTTT. Encoded protein: CASSRQGAGTDTQYF. The full variable domain, rest sourced from reference TRBV5-1 and TRBJ2-3, is KAGVTQTPRYLIKTRGQQVTLSCSPISGHRSVSWYQQTPGQGLQFLFEYFSETQRNKGNFPGRFSGRQFSNSRSEMNVSTLELGDSALYLCASSRQGAGTDTQYFGPGTRLTVL.

The V gene is TRBV7-9, the J gene TRBJ2-5; 12 nucleotides line up with TRBD1. V shed 5 bases and J 4 bases; nucleotides not matched to a gene: 8. This CDR3 spans 16 amino acids. Germline lookup yields CDR1 SEHNR and CDR2 FQNEAQ (reference sequence). The CDR3: CASSRAGTGGGETQYF. CDR3 coding DNA: TGTGCCAGCAGCAGAGCCGGGACAGGGGGCGGAGAGACCCAGTACTTC.

On this clonotype itself: Since a much larger clone is just one base distant, this may be a read error. This sequence joins TRBV30 and TRBJ2-5; 7 bases agree with TRBD2. The CDR3 has 18 residues. Looked up from germline, CDR1 is GTSNPN and CDR2 is SVGIG (reference sequence). J lost 4 bases, V lost 4 bases, and 21 bases had no gene match. The chain's CDR3 is CAWTFGSGGSFKGETQYF. Written as DNA, the CDR3 is TGTGCCTGGACTTTTGGCTCGGGCGGGAGTTTTAAGGGAGAGACCCAGTACTTC. Complete variable domain (other parts from reference TRBV30 and TRBJ2-5): SQTIHQWPATLVQPVGSPLSLECTVEGTSNPNLYWYRQAAGRGLQLLFYSVGIGQISSEVPQNLSASRPQDRQFILSSKKLLLSDSGFYLCAWTFGSGGSFKGETQYFGPGTRLLVL.

The genes are TRBV20-1 and TRBJ2-4; D remains ambiguous. Germline V CDR1 and CDR2: DFQATT, SNEGSKA (reference sequence). Deletions cut 7 bases from V and 1 base from J, with 11 bases between. CDR3 length: 13 amino acids. CDR3 in amino acids: CSVLDPAKNIQYF. The CDR3 region has the DNA TGCAGTGTCCTAGATCCCGCCAAAAACATTCAGTACTTC.

The chain couples TRBV20-1 to TRBJ1-4; 7 bases are a match to TRBD1. Germline CDR1 and CDR2: DFQATT and SNEGSKA (reference sequence). There are 14 residues in the CDR3. V shed 0 bases and J 8 bases; nucleotides not matched to a gene: 6. CDR3 in amino acids: CSARDVTGSEKLFF. CDR3 in DNA: TGCAGTGCTAGAGATGTGACAGGGAGCGAAAAACTGTTTTTT.

The genes are TRBV28 and TRBJ2-1, with 16 positions matching TRBD2. The germline V gene encodes CDR1 MDHEN and CDR2 SYDVKM. V lost 2 bases to trimming and J lost 9 bases; unmatched junction nucleotides: 10. This CDR3 has 18 amino acids. CDR3 bases: TGTGCCAGCAGTTTAGGGACTAGCGGGAGGGCCGTATTGGGTGAGCAGTTCTTC. This sequence encodes CASSLGTSGRAVLGEQFF.

This clonotype was seen a few times. V and J are TRBV6-5 and TRBJ2-7, with TRBD2 matching over 7 bases. CDR1 is MNHEY, CDR2 SVGAGI, per germline. CDR3 length: 13 residues. The CDR3 DNA follows: TGTGCGACCCAGCGGGGCAGCACCTACGAGCAGTACTTC. Its translation is CATQRGSTYEQYF.

This clonotype has only a few counts. CDR3 in amino acids: CASSLRDRGQDYGYTF. CDR3 nucleotides: TGTGCCAGCAGCTTAAGGGACAGGGGGCAAGACTATGGCTACACCTTC. This chain connects TRBV7-8 to TRBJ1-2; TRBD1 agrees at 12 bases. The CDR3 consists of 16 residues. The V and J ends lost 2 bases and 3 bases, in that order; junction bases with no gene match: 4. Germline CDR1 and CDR2: SGHVS and FQNEAQ.

In this sample, this clonotype turned up many times. This rearrangement joins TRBV6-2 or TRBV6-3 to TRBJ2-2; the D is unclear. The V gene lost 0 bases and the J gene lost 3 bases, with 8 bases spanning the gap. The CDR3 is 15 amino acids. Germline V gene sequence: CDR1 MNHEY, CDR2 SVGEGT. The CDR3 DNA reads TGTGCCAGCAGTTACTCGGATAAGGACACCGGGGAGCTGTTTTTT. This sequence encodes CASSYSDKDTGELFF.

This clonotype was found a few times. The V gene is TRBV12-5, the J gene TRBJ1-1; a weak D match, TRBD1 (5 bases). CDR3 size: 18 residues. Deletions cut 0 bases from V and 3 bases from J, with 20 bases between. Germline V CDR1 and CDR2: LGHNT, FRNRAP. The CDR3 DNA follows: TGTGCTAGTGGTTTGGTACCGAGGGGAGGTATGTTCGACACTGAAGCTTTCTTT. Amino acids: CASGLVPRGGMFDTEAFF.

This clonotype was detected only a few times. V and J are TRBV27 and TRBJ1-2; D perhaps matches TRBD1 (6 bases). The CDR3 covers 15 residues. Germline V CDR1 and CDR2: MNHEY, SMNVEV (reference sequence). V was clipped by 3 bases and J by 3 bases, with 14 bases between them. As DNA, the CDR3 is TGTGCCAGCAGTTTGAACCGGGACACCTACTATGGCTACACCTTC. Its translation is CASSLNRDTYYGYTF.

This clonotype was seen a handful of times. The CDR3 sequence: CASSRYRDKGTEAFF. The DNA for the CDR3 is TGTGCCAGCAGCAGATACAGGGACAAGGGCACTGAAGCTTTCTTT. The V gene is TRBV5-6, the J gene TRBJ1-1; D is perhaps TRBD1 (6 bases). Germline lookup yields CDR1 SGHDT and CDR2 YYEEEE. CDR3 length equals 15 residues. V was cut by 4 bases and J by 4 bases, with 17 bases left in between.

This clonotype has just a few counts. The J gene is TRBJ2-1, the V gene TRBV4-2; 10 bases align to TRBD1. The CDR3 is 14 residues long. The germline V gene encodes CDR1 LGHNA and CDR2 YNFKEQ. Losses at the gene ends were 3 bases for V and 7 bases for J; bases not matched to a gene: 3. Written as DNA, the CDR3 is TGTGCCAGCAGCCAGGCGGGACAGGGGAATGAGCAGTTCTTC. Residues: CASSQAGQGNEQFF.

This clonotype has a handful of counts. This chain connects TRBV4-1 to TRBJ2-3; no clear D. V was pared by 0 bases and J by 14 bases, with 18 bases between. This CDR3 has 14 amino acids. Germline V gene sequence: CDR1 MGHRA, CDR2 YSYEKL. The CDR3 is CASSQEMSQQSGYF. In nucleotides, the CDR3 is TGCGCCAGCAGCCAAGAAATGAGCCAGCAATCTGGGTATTTT.

V usage is TRBV4-3 and J usage is TRBJ2-2, with D perhaps matching TRBD1 or TRBD2 (6 bases each). Per germline, CDR1 LGHNA and CDR2 YSLEER. V was trimmed by 0 bases and J by 3 bases, leaving 14 bases between them. The CDR3 contains 17 residues. The CDR3 here is CASSQDESGADTGELFF. CDR3 DNA sequence: TGCGCCAGCAGCCAAGATGAATCGGGGGCCGACACCGGGGAGCTGTTTTTT.

This clonotype was found a few times. The chain links TRBV5-5 to TRBJ1-1; D may be TRBD1 (5 bases). Germline V gene sequence: CDR1 SGHKS, CDR2 YYEKEE (reference sequence). The CDR3 consists of 11 residues. V was cut by 7 bases and J by 4 bases, with 8 bases left in between. As DNA, the CDR3 is TGTGCCAGCGGGGCGAGCACTGAAGCTTTCTTT. Protein: CASGASTEAFF.